This TCR beta chain derives from a study of neurological immune-mediated disorders. Study-level points and caveats: It was HTLV-1-associated myelopathy that showed the most TCR clonal expansion, while multiple sclerosis showed the least, falling below healthy controls.

J was trimmed by 6 bases and V by 3 bases; bases with no gene match: 6. The CDR3 has 14 residues. This clonotype has a count of ten or more. The antigen remains undetermined. The cDNA came from 5'RACE, which used 10-nucleotide random UMIs. Over 170 million TCR-beta sequences from 15-18 subjects came out of each sequencing run. One entry per CDR3 protein, called by TCRdb with MiXCR from the 5' RACE reads. The data hold some 49,000 distinct CDR3 sequences, with around 12% observed a single time. Noted time point: longitudinal time-point 2. PBMCs stored at -80 C, numbering 2 million, were the origin of the unsorted libraries.

Sequencing was performed on PBMCs. The rearrangement joins TRBV12-3 or TRBV12-4 to TRBJ2-3, with 7 bases lining up with TRBD2. The sequence was obtained from a male donor with HTLV-1-associated myelopathy (HAM/TSP). The CDR3: CASSFSLAADTQYF. In DNA, the CDR3 is TGTGCCAGCAGTTTCAGTCTAGCGGCTGATACGCAGTATTTT.